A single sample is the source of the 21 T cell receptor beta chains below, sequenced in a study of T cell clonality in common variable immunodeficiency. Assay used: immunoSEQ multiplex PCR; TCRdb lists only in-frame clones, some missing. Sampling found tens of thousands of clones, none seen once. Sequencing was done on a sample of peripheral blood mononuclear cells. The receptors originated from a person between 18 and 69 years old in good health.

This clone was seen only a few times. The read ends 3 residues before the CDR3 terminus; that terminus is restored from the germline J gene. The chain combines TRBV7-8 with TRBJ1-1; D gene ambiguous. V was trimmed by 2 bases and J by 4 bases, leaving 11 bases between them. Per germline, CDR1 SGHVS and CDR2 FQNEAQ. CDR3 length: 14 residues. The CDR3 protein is CASSLSQISTEAFF. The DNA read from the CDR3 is TGTGCCAGCAGCTTATCCCAAATTTCCACTGAA.

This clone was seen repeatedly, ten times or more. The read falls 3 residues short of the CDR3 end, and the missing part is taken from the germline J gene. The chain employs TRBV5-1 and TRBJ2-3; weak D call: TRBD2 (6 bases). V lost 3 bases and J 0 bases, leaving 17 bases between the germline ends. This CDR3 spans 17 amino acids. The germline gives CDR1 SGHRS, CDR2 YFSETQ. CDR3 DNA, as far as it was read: TGCGCCAGCAGCTACGGGGGACTTCACCTCAGCACAGATACG. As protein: CASSYGGLHLSTDT. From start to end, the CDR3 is CASSYGGLHLSTDTQYF.

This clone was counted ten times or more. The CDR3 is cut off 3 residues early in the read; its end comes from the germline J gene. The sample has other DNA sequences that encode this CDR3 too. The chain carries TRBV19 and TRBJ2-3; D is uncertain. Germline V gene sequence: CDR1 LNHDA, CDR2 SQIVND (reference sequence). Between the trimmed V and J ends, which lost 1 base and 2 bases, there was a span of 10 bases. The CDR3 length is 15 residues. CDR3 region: CASSIGLVPTDTQYF. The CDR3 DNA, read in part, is TGTGCCAGTAGTATAGGGCTAGTCCCCACAGATACG.

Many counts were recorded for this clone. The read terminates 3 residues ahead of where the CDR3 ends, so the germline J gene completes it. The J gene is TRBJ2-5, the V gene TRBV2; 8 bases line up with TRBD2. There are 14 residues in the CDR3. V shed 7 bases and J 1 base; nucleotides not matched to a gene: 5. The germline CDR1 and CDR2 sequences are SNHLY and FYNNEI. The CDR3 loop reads CASNDGRGQETQYF. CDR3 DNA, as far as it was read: TGTGCCAGCAATGACGGGAGGGGCCAAGAGACC.

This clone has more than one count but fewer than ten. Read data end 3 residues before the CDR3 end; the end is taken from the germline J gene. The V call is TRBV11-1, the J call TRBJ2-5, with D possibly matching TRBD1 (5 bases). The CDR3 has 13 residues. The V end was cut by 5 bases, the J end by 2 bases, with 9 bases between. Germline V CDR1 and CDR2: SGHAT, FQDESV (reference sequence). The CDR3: CASSRDSQETQYF. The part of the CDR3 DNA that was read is TGTGCCAGCAGCCGTGACAGTCAAGAGACC.

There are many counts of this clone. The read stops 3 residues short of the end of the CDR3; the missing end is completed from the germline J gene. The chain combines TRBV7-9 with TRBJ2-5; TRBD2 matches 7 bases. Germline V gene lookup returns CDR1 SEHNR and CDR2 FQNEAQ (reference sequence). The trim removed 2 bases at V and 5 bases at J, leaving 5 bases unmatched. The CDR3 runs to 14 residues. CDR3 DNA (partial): TGTGCCAGCAGCTTACCAGCGGGAAGGGAGACC. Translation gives CASSLPAGRET. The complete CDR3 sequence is CASSLPAGRETQYF. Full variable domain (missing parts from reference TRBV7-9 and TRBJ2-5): DTGVSQNPRHKITKRGQNVTFRCDPISEHNRLYWYRQTLGQGPEFLTYFQNEAQLEKSRLLSDRFSAERPKGSFSTLEIQRTEQGDSAMYLCASSLPAGRETQYFGPGTRLLVL.

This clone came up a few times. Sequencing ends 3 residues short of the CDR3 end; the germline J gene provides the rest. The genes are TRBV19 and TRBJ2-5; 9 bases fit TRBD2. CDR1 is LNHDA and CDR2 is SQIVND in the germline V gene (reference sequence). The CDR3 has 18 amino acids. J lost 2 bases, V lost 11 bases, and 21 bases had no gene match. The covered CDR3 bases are TGTGCCTCAACGGGGAGCGGGGGGCCTGCTGCCATTCAAGAGACC. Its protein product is CASTGSGGPAAIQET. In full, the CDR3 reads CASTGSGGPAAIQETQYF.

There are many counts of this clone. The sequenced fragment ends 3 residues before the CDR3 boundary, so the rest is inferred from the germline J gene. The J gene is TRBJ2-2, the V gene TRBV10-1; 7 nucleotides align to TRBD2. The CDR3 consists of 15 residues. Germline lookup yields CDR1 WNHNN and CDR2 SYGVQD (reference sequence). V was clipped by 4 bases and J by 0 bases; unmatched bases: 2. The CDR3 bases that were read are TGCGCCAGCAGTGCTAGCGGCACGAACACCGGGGAG. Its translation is CASSASGTNTGE. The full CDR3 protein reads CASSASGTNTGELFF.

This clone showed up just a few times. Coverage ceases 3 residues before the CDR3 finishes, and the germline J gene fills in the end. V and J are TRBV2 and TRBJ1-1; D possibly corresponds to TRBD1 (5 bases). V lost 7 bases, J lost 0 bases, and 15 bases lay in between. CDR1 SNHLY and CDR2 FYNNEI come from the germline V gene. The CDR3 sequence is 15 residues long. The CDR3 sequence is CASTPPEGMNTEAFF. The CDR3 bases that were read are TGTGCCAGCACCCCTCCCGAGGGGATGAACACTGAA.

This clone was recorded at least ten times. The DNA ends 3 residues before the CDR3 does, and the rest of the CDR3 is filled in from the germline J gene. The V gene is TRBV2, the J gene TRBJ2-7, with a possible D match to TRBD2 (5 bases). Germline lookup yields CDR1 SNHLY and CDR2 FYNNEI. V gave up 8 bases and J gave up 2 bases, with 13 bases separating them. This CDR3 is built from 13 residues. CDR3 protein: CASRTFATYEQYF. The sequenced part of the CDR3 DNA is TGTGCCAGCCGGACTTTTGCTACCTACGAG.

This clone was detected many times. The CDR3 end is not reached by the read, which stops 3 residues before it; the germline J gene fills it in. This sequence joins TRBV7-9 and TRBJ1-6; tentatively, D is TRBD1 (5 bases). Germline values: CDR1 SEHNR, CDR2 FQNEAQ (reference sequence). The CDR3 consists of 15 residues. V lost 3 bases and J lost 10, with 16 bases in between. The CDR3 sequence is CASSFAGNRGSPLHF. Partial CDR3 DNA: TGTGCCAGCAGCTTTGCAGGGAATAGGGGATCACCC.

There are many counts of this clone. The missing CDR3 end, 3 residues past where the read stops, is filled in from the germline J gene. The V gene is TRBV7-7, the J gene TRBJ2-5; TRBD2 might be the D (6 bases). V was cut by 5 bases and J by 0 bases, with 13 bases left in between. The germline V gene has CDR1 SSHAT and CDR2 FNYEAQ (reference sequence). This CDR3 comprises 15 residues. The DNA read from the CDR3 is TGTGCCAGCAGCCCCGAACGGGGGTACCAAGAGACC. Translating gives CASSPERGYQET. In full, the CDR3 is CASSPERGYQETQYF.

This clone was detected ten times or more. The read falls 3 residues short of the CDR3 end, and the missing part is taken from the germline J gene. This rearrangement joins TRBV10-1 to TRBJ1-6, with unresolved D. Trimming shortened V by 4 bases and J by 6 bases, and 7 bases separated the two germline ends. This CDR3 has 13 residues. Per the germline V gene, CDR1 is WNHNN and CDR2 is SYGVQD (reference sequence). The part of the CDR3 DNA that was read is TGCGCCAGCAGTGGGTCCCTTAATTCACCC. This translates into CASSGSLNSP. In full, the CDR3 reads CASSGSLNSPLHF.

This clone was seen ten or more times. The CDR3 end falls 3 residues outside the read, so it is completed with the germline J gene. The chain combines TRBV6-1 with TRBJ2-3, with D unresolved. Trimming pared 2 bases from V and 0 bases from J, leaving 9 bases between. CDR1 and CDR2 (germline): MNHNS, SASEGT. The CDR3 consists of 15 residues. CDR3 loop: CASSEYQRSTDTQYF. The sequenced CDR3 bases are TGTGCCAGCAGTGAATACCAACGGAGCACAGATACG.

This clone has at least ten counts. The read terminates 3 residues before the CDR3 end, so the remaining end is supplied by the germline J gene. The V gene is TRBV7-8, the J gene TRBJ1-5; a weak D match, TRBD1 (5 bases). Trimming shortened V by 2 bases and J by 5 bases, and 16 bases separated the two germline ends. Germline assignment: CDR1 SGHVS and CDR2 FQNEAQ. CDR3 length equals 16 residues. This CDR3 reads CASSLSPGPSDQPQHF. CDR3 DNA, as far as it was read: TGTGCCAGCAGCTTATCCCCAGGGCCATCAGATCAGCCC.

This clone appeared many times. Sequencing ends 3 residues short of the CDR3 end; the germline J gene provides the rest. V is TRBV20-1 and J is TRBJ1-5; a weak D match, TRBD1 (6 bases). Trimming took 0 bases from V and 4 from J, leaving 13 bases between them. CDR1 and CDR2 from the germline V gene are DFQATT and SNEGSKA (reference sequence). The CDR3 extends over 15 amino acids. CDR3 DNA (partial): TGCAGTGCTAGAGATTCCACAGGGTCTAATCAGCCC. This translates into CSARDSTGSNQP. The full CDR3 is CSARDSTGSNQPQHF.

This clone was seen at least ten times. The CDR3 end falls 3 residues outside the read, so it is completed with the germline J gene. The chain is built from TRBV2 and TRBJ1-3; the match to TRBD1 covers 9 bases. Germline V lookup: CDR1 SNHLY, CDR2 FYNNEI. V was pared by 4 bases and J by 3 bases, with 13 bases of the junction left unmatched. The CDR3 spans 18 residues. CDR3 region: CASSGRFPRDRDGNTIYF. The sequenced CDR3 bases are TGTGCCAGCAGTGGTCGATTTCCCCGGGACAGGGATGGAAACACC. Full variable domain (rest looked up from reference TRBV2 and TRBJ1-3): EPEVTQTPSHQVTQMGQEVILRCVPISNHLYFYWYRQILGQKVEFLVSFYNNEISEKSEIFDDQFSVERPDGSNFTLKIRSTKLEDSAMYFCASSGRFPRDRDGNTIYFGEGSWLTVV.

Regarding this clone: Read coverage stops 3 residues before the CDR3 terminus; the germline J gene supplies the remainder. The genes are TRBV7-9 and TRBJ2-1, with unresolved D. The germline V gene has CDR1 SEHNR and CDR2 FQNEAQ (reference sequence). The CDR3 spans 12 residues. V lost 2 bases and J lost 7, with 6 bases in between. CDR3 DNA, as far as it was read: TGTGCCAGCAGCTTAAGGTTTAATGAG. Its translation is CASSLRFNE. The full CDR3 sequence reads CASSLRFNEQFF.

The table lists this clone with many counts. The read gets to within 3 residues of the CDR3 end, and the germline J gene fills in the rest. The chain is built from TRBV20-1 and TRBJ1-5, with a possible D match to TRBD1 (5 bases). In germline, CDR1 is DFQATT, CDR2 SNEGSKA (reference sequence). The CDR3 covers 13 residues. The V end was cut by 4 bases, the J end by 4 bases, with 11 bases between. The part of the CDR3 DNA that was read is TGCAGTGCTACCAGGGATCGTAATCAGCCC. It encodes CSATRDRNQP. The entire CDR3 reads CSATRDRNQPQHF.

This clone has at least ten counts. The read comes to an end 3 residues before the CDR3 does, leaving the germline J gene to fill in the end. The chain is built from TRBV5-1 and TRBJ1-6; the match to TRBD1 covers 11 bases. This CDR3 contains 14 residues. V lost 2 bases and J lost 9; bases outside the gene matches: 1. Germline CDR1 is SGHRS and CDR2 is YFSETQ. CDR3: CASSFGQGASPLHF. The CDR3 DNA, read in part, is TGCGCCAGCAGCTTCGGACAGGGGGCTTCACCC. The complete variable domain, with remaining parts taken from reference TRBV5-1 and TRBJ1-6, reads KAGVTQTPRYLIKTRGQQVTLSCSPISGHRSVSWYQQTPGQGLQFLFEYFSETQRNKGNFPGRFSGRQFSNSRSEMNVSTLELGDSALYLCASSFGQGASPLHFGNGTRLTVT.

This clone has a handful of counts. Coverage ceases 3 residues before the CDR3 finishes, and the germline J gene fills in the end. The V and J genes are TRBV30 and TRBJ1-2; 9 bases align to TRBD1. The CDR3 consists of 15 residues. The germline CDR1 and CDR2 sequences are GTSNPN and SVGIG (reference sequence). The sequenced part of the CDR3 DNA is TGTGCCTGGAGTCGCCAGGACAGGGGATTCAATGAC. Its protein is CAWSRQDRGFND. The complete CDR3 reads CAWSRQDRGFNDYTF. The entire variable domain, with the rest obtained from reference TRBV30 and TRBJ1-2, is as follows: SQTIHQWPATLVQPVGSPLSLECTVEGTSNPNLYWYRQAAGRGLQLLFYSVGIGQISSEVPQNLSASRPQDRQFILSSKKLLLSDSGFYLCAWSRQDRGFNDYTFGSGTRLTVV.